These 30 T cell receptor beta chains came from one sample sequenced in a study of spatial heterogeneity in lung cancer. TCRdb reanalysed the 5' RACE reads using MiXCR and keeps one entry per CDR3 protein. The table includes 9,000 to 13,000 distinct CDR3 sequences, 9% to 15% detected once. These TCRs' antigens remain unknown. General observations from the study: Expanded alpha and beta TCR counts within tumors tracked tumor mutation counts.

Time point specified: sample taken at primary tumor resection. This specimen was lung tumor tissue, taken at surgery. These receptors were taken from a male donor with early-stage non-small cell lung cancer.

This sequence joins TRBV12-3 or TRBV12-4 and TRBJ1-1; possibly TRBD1 for D (5 bases). The CDR3 consists of 14 residues. Trimming pared 2 bases from V and 0 bases from J, leaving 7 bases between. CDR3: CASSLQGMNTEAFF. The CDR3 nucleotides are TGTGCCAGCAGTTTACAGGGCATGAACACTGAAGCTTTCTTT.

Judged by abundance, this clonotype is medium-sized. The chain has TRBV24-1 and TRBJ2-1; 7 bases match TRBD1. V lost 4 bases and J lost 8; bases outside the gene matches: 4. This CDR3 has 13 residues. Germline values: CDR1 KGHDR, CDR2 SFDVKD. DNA of the CDR3: TGTGCCACCAGTGACCTCGACAGGGATGAGCAGTTCTTC. Translating it yields CATSDLDRDEQFF.

There are many counts of this clonotype. J is TRBJ1-1 and V is TRBV27, with a weak D call TRBD1 (5 bases). The V gene's germline CDR1 is MNHEY and CDR2 SMNVEV (reference sequence). The length of the CDR3 is 14 residues. V gave up 6 bases and J gave up 4 bases, with 15 bases separating them. CDR3 sequence reads: CASSPGTSGTEAFF. The DNA of the CDR3 is TGTGCCAGCAGCCCCGGGACGAGTGGCACTGAAGCTTTCTTT.

The V call is TRBV6-5, the J call TRBJ2-7; 7 bases are a match to TRBD1. The germline gives CDR1 MNHEY, CDR2 SVGAGI. The CDR3 contains 16 residues. Trimming cost V 5 bases and J 2 bases; bases outside gene matches: 12. The CDR3 protein is CASSQLVRDRPYEQYF. The CDR3 DNA reads TGTGCCAGCAGTCAGCTAGTCCGGGACAGACCCTACGAGCAGTACTTC.

This rearrangement joins TRBV5-1 to TRBJ2-1; TRBD2 agrees at 8 bases. CDR1 SGHRS and CDR2 YFSETQ come from the germline V gene. CDR3 size: 12 residues. The V gene end was trimmed by 6 bases and the J gene end by 8 bases; junction bases not matched to a gene: 4. The CDR3 nucleotides read TGCGCCAGCACCAGCGGGGGTGATGAGCAGTTCTTC. Protein sequence: CASTSGGDEQFF.

This clonotype was seen ten or more times. V and J are TRBV7-8 and TRBJ2-2; 8 bases are shared with TRBD2. Germline V gives CDR1 SGHVS, CDR2 FQNEAQ. V gave up 11 bases and J gave up 7 bases; unmatched junction bases: 12. The CDR3 covers 14 residues. The CDR3 region is CAGGAGDYGGELFF. In DNA form, the CDR3 reads TGTGCCGGGGGAGCGGGAGATTATGGCGGGGAGCTGTTTTTT.

Ten or more counts support this clonotype. This chain joins TRBV7-2 and TRBJ2-1; D not resolved. The CDR3 consists of 11 residues. CDR1 and CDR2 (germline): SGHTA, FQGNSA. V lost 2 bases, J lost 9 bases, and 5 bases lay in between. CDR3 in DNA: TGTGCCAGCAGCTTATATGTTGAGCAGTTCTTC. Protein: CASSLYVEQFF.

Many counts were recorded for this clonotype. The rearrangement joins TRBV12-3 or TRBV12-4 to TRBJ1-5; 9 nucleotides align to TRBD1. The V and J ends lost 6 bases and 5 bases, in that order; junction bases with no gene match: 5. CDR3 length: 14 amino acids. The CDR3: CASSLTGGDQPQHF. The CDR3 bases are TGTGCCAGCAGCCTGACAGGGGGGGATCAGCCCCAGCATTTT.

This rearrangement joins TRBV7-9 to TRBJ2-5; D gene ambiguous. There are 13 residues in the CDR3. V was trimmed by 5 bases and J by 1 base, leaving 8 bases between them. The germline gives CDR1 SEHNR, CDR2 FQNEAQ (reference sequence). CDR3 loop: CASSLRAQETQYF. CDR3 DNA sequence: TGTGCCAGCAGCCTACGCGCCCAAGAGACCCAGTACTTC.

This clonotype is labeled medium-sized. The rearrangement joins TRBV6-6 to TRBJ1-5; D unclear. The germline gives CDR1 MNHNY, CDR2 SVGAGI (reference sequence). V dropped 5 bases and J dropped 7 bases, with 12 bases sitting between them. The CDR3 covers 13 residues. CDR3 residues: CASSGGRGQPQHF. CDR3 coding DNA: TGTGCCAGCAGTGGTGGGCGCGGGCAGCCCCAGCATTTT.

By share, this clonotype ranks as medium-sized. CDR3 in amino acids: CASSYTTENQPQHF. CDR3 coding DNA: TGTGCCAGCAGCTACACAACAGAGAATCAGCCCCAGCATTTT. J is TRBJ1-5 and V is TRBV6-2 or TRBV6-3; D gene uncertain. Trimming removed 6 bases at V and 4 bases at J, with 13 bases between. CDR1 MNHEY and CDR2 SVGEGT come from the germline V gene. CDR3 size: 14 residues.

This clonotype was counted many times. This chain links TRBV7-6 with TRBJ1-1, with D maybe TRBD1 (5 bases). The V end was cut by 0 bases, the J end by 0 bases, with 11 bases between. The CDR3 totals 16 residues. Germline CDR1 is SGHVS and CDR2 is FNYEAQ. CDR3 bases: TGTGCCAGCAGCTTAGCCCCCCAGGGTGTGAACACTGAAGCTTTCTTT. This sequence encodes CASSLAPQGVNTEAFF.

This clonotype was seen repeatedly, ten times or more. The rearrangement links TRBV6-2 or TRBV6-3 to TRBJ2-5, with TRBD2 identical over 8 bases. The V and J ends lost 6 bases and 3 bases, in that order; junction bases with no gene match: 15. The length of the CDR3 is 17 residues. In germline, CDR1 is MNHEY, CDR2 SVGEGT. The CDR3 is CASSPGSLAGPKETQYF. CDR3 DNA: TGTGCCAGCAGCCCCGGGTCATTAGCGGGGCCAAAAGAGACCCAGTACTTC.

A single count supports this clonotype. The chain uses TRBV28 and TRBJ2-7; TRBD2 matches at 14 bases. The V and J ends lost 4 bases and 4 bases, in that order; junction bases with no gene match: 3. The CDR3 is made up of 15 amino acids. Looked up from germline, CDR1 is MDHEN and CDR2 is SYDVKM. Here the CDR3 reads CASSSGTSGSYEQYV. CDR3 sequence (DNA): TGTGCCAGCAGTTCGGGGACTAGCGGGAGTTACGAGCAGTACGTC.

At least ten counts were recorded for this clonotype. V and J are TRBV6-6 and TRBJ2-5; the match to TRBD2 covers 14 bases. The CDR3 is made up of 22 amino acids. Unmatched junction bases numbered 17, after V lost 1 base and J lost 1 base. Germline CDR1 and CDR2: MNHNY and SVGAGI (reference sequence). CDR3 nucleotides: TGTGCCAGCAGTTACTACCCCGGGACTAGCGGGAGAGAAGGGCCTTTCCAAGAGACCCAGTACTTC. Translated, it gives CASSYYPGTSGREGPFQETQYF.

Many counts were recorded for this clonotype. The rearrangement joins TRBV7-2 to TRBJ2-4; 10 bases agree with TRBD1. CDR1 and CDR2 from the germline V gene are SGHTA and FQGNSA. The CDR3 is 16 residues long. The trim removed 6 bases at V and 12 bases at J, leaving 17 bases unmatched. CDR3 residues: CASSQAGTGVWKDQYF. In DNA, the CDR3 is TGTGCCAGCAGTCAAGCCGGGACAGGGGTATGGAAGGATCAGTACTTC.

This clonotype has at least ten counts. This chain connects TRBV2 to TRBJ2-4, with D perhaps TRBD2 (6 bases). Trimming pared 4 bases from V and 4 bases from J, leaving 14 bases between. Germline CDR1 and CDR2: SNHLY and FYNNEI. This CDR3 has 15 residues. The CDR3 spells CASSVTGVGKNIQYF. In DNA, the CDR3 is TGTGCCAGCAGTGTGACGGGGGTCGGAAAAAACATTCAGTACTTC.

This clonotype was observed many times. This chain uses TRBV19 with TRBJ2-6, with TRBD1 matching 10 bases. This CDR3 has 17 residues. Trimming cost V 7 bases and J 0 bases; bases outside gene matches: 6. CDR1 and CDR2 (germline): LNHDA, SQIVND (reference sequence). The DNA of the CDR3 is TGTGCCAGTAAGAAGACAGGGGGCGTCTCTGGGGCCAACGTCCTGACTTTC. Translated, it gives CASKKTGGVSGANVLTF.

This clonotype has a count of ten or more. The rearrangement links TRBV29-1 to TRBJ1-4; D unresolved. V dropped 0 bases and J dropped 9 bases, with 8 bases sitting between them. Germline V lookup: CDR1 SQVTM, CDR2 ANQGSEA. CDR3 length: 12 amino acids. The CDR3 is CSVEDLRKKLFF. The CDR3 DNA reads TGCAGCGTTGAAGACCTCCGAAAAAAACTGTTTTTT.

This clonotype is labeled as medium-sized. This chain connects TRBV24-1 to TRBJ2-2; D remains unclear. Trimming pared 8 bases from V and 0 bases from J, leaving 9 bases between. Per the germline V gene, CDR1 is KGHDR and CDR2 is SFDVKD. CDR3 length: 14 amino acids. This chain's CDR3 is CATTGPTNTGELFF. CDR3 DNA: TGTGCCACCACAGGACCAACGAACACCGGGGAGCTGTTTTTT.

Many counts were recorded for this clonotype. The chain recombines TRBV20-1 with TRBJ2-5; 11 nucleotides match TRBD2. There are 16 residues in the CDR3. Germline CDR1 is DFQATT and CDR2 is SNEGSKA (reference sequence). The junction had 7 bases not matched to a gene; V was cut back by 4 bases and J by 0 bases. The chain's CDR3 is CSAILAGDLYQETQYF. The DNA for the CDR3 is TGCAGTGCTATACTAGCGGGAGACCTGTACCAAGAGACCCAGTACTTC.

This clonotype was observed a few times. V gene TRBV7-2 combines with J gene TRBJ1-1, with D perhaps TRBD1 (5 bases). V lost 7 bases and J 1 base, leaving 16 bases between the germline ends. The CDR3 contains 15 residues. Looked up from germline, CDR1 is SGHTA and CDR2 is FQGNSA. The CDR3 protein is CASIPPRGWNTEAFF. The CDR3 nucleotides are TGTGCCAGCATCCCCCCCCGGGGCTGGAACACTGAAGCTTTCTTT.

By proportion, this clonotype is large. In nucleotides, the CDR3 is TGCAGTGCTAGGTCTGCCGGGACTAGAGACTACAATGAGCAGTTCTTC. Amino acid sequence: CSARSAGTRDYNEQFF. V usage is TRBV20-1 and J usage is TRBJ2-1; 8 bases line up with TRBD2. The germline gives CDR1 DFQATT, CDR2 SNEGSKA (reference sequence). The CDR3 is 16 amino acids. V lost 3 bases and J lost 3; bases outside the gene matches: 10.

This clonotype counts as medium-sized. This sequence joins TRBV5-1 and TRBJ2-2; TRBD2 agrees at 9 bases. The CDR3 spans 15 residues. With V trimmed by 2 bases and J by 4 bases, 3 bases remained unmatched. Germline CDR1 reads SGHRS; CDR2 reads YFSETQ. The CDR3 loop reads CASSFLTSGTGELFF. The CDR3, as DNA: TGCGCCAGCAGCTTTTTGACTAGCGGCACCGGGGAGCTGTTTTTT. Using reference TRBV5-1 and TRBJ2-2 for the parts outside the CDR3, the full variable domain is KAGVTQTPRYLIKTRGQQVTLSCSPISGHRSVSWYQQTPGQGLQFLFEYFSETQRNKGNFPGRFSGRQFSNSRSEMNVSTLELGDSALYLCASSFLTSGTGELFFGEGSRLTVL.

Points on this clonotype: At one of its ends the junction is not consistent with the germline gene, which may arise from a read error. The genes are TRBV6-1 and TRBJ2-3; D might be TRBD1 or TRBD2, each matching 5 bases. The CDR3 extends over 16 amino acids. CDR1 and CDR2 from the germline V gene are MNHNS and SASEGT. The CDR3 region has the DNA TGTGCCAGCAGGGAAGTATTGGGGGTCAGCACAGATACGCAGTATTTT. Protein: CASREVLGVSTDTQYF.

This clonotype was seen many times. V usage is TRBV15 and J usage is TRBJ1-2; D unresolved. Per germline, CDR1 LNHNV and CDR2 YYDKDF (reference sequence). The CDR3 is 13 residues long. Trimming took off 0 bases at V and 7 bases at J, with 9 bases between the two ends. The CDR3 DNA sequence: TGTGCCACCAGCAGAGATAGGGCAGGTGGCTACACCTTC. As protein: CATSRDRAGGYTF. Filled out from reference TRBV15 and TRBJ1-2, the complete variable domain reads DAMVIQNPRYQVTQFGKPVTLSCSQTLNHNVMYWYQQKSSQAPKLLFHYYDKDFNNEADTPDNFQSRRPNTSFCFLDIRSPGLGDTAMYLCATSRDRAGGYTFGSGTRLTVV.

This clonotype was counted ten times or more. The rearrangement uses TRBV19 and TRBJ1-2; D is undetermined. This CDR3 spans 14 amino acids. The V end was cut by 10 bases, the J end by 6 bases, with 21 bases between. Germline loops: CDR1 LNHDA, CDR2 SQIVND (reference sequence). The CDR3, as DNA: TGTGCCACTAATCCTTATTTCGCAGGCGATGGCTACACCTTC. Its protein product is CATNPYFAGDGYTF.

CDR3 sequence reads: CASSQASSPQETQYF. In DNA form, the CDR3 reads TGTGCCAGCAGCCAAGCCTCGAGCCCTCAGGAGACCCAGTACTTC. J is TRBJ2-5 and V is TRBV4-2; D gene ambiguous. V gave up 1 base and J gave up 5 bases, with 14 bases separating them. CDR3 length: 15 residues. Per germline, CDR1 LGHNA and CDR2 YNFKEQ.

V usage is TRBV20-1 and J usage is TRBJ2-7; D unclear. Germline CDR1 DFQATT, CDR2 SNEGSKA (reference sequence). Trimming removed 4 bases at V and 2 bases at J, with 15 bases between. This CDR3 comprises 14 residues. In DNA, the CDR3 is TGCAGTGCTAATGAAGCCCGACAAACCTACGAGCAGTACTTC. The encoded protein is CSANEARQTYEQYF.

This clonotype is judged medium-sized (0.01 to 0.1%). The chain employs TRBV18 and TRBJ2-7; no clear D gene. The V gene's germline CDR1 is KGHSH and CDR2 LQKENI. V lost 3 bases and J lost 5, with 8 bases in between. The CDR3 covers 12 residues. CDR3 region: CASSPSPHEQYF. The CDR3 bases are TGTGCCAGCTCACCCTCCCCCCACGAGCAGTACTTC.